Listed below are T cell receptor beta chains from one sample, sequenced in a study of cytomegalovirus exposure and HLA in healthy donors. TCRdb's table, derived via immunoSEQ multiplex PCR, lists solely in-frame clones and lacks some. The data contain some 77,000 clones, over 70% of them singletons. Sequencing was carried out using PBMCs. The receptors come from a woman in her forties or fifties in good health and CMV-seropositive. Each CDR3 is given with its conserved first and last residue. The D gene is left open where the match is weak. Clone size is given for some rows only: seen once, a few or many times, or a class if the clone is expanded.

>-|TRBV13|-|TRBJ1-1
TGTGCCAGCAGCCCCACAGGCCCCCGGACTGAAGCTTTCTTT
CASSPTGPRTEAFF
>-|TRBV19|-|TRBJ2-5
TGTGCCAGTAGTGTCGGCTCGGGTAGGCGCGTCCTGTACTTC
CASSVGSGRRVLYF
>-|TRBV5-1|once|TRBJ1-1
TGCGCCAGCAGCTTGGGGGGAGGGGGAGGAACTGAAGCTTTCTTT
CASSLGGGGGTEAFF
>TRBD1|TRBV7-8|-|TRBJ1-5
TGTGCCAGCAGCCAAAACCCCGGGACAGGGGTTCAGCCCCAGCATTTT
CASSQNPGTGVQPQHF
>TRBD1|TRBV5-6|-|TRBJ2-5
TGTGCCAGCAGCCCGTGGGACAGGCAAGAGACCCAGTACTTC
CASSPWDRQETQYF
>TRBD2|TRBV19|-|TRBJ2-3
TGTGCCAGCTGTAGCGGGAGCACAGATACGCAGTATTTT
CASCSGSTDTQYF
>-|TRBV7-7|-|TRBJ1-1
TGTGCTAGCAGCTGGGCCGTGAACACTGAAGCTTTCTTT
CASSWAVNTEAFF
>-|TRBV29-1|-|TRBJ1-1
TGCAGCGTCCAGACACAACGGAACACTGAAGCTTTCTTT
CSVQTQRNTEAFF
>-|TRBV6-1|-|TRBJ1-2
TGTGCCAGCAGTGGCGGGACTTCTCCTAACTATGGCTACACCTTC
CASSGGTSPNYGYTF
>TRBD2|TRBV5-1|-|TRBJ2-3
TGCGCCAGCAGCTTGGGGGGGACTAGCGGGAGAAGGGCCAAAGATACGCAGTATTTT
CASSLGGTSGRRAKDTQYF
>TRBD2|TRBV7-3|once|TRBJ2-3
TGTGCCAGCAGCTCACGGGGGGGGTTTACAAATACGCAGTATTTT
CASSSRGGFTNTQYF
>-|TRBV7-8|-|TRBJ2-1
TGTGCCAGCAGCCCCAACGTAGCGGTGTACAATGAGCAGTTCTTC
CASSPNVAVYNEQFF
>-|TRBV6-1|-|TRBJ2-3
TGTGCCAGCAGCCGTCGTCCGACAGATACGCAGTATTTT
CASSRRPTDTQYF
>TRBD1|TRBV5-4|once|TRBJ2-5
TGTGCCAGCAGCTTGCCGACAGGGGGCGGTCGCCAAGAGACCCAGTACTTC
CASSLPTGGGRQETQYF
>TRBD1|TRBV7-9|-|TRBJ1-5
TGTGCCAGCACCAGCGACAGGGTTCTTCAGCCCCAGCATTTT
CASTSDRVLQPQHF
>TRBD2|TRBV18|-|TRBJ2-3
TGTGCCAGCTCACCACCGTATGAGCGGGAGCTCGCAGATACGCAGTATTTT
CASSPPYERELADTQYF
>TRBD1|TRBV7-9|few|TRBJ2-5
TGTTCCAGCAGCCAACCAGGGGGCATCCAGTACTTC
CSSSQPGGIQYF
>-|TRBV6-5|-|TRBJ1-1
TGTGCCAGCATTCGAGGGGACAAGAACACTGAAGCTTTCTTT
CASIRGDKNTEAFF
>-|TRBV6-5|-|TRBJ1-6
TGTGCCAGCAGTTACAGAGATTCACCCCTCCACTTT
CASSYRDSPLHF
>TRBD2|TRBV6-4|-|TRBJ2-3
TGTGCCAGCAGTGAACAGCGGGAGACAGATACGCAGTATTTT
CASSEQRETDTQYF
>-|TRBV2|once|TRBJ1-6
TGTGCCAGCAAGGACGGGAAGAGCTCCTATAATTCCCCCCTCCACTTT
CASKDGKSSYNSPLHF
>TRBD2|TRBV9|-|TRBJ2-5
TGTGCCAGCAGCGTAGCTAGCGGGGGGGAGACCCAGTACTTC
CASSVASGGETQYF
>-|TRBV5-1|-|TRBJ1-2
TGCGCCAGCAGCTTGACCGGGGGGGACGGCTATGGCTACACCTTC
CASSLTGGDGYGYTF
>TRBD2|TRBV9|-|TRBJ2-5
TGTGCCAGCAGCGTAGGGGCTAGCGGGGGGCAAGTAGAGACCCAGTACTTC
CASSVGASGGQVETQYF
>-|TRBV11-1|-|TRBJ2-5
TGTGCCAGCAGCTTAGATCGGGAAGGGACCCAGTACTTC
CASSLDREGTQYF
>-|TRBV6-5|-|TRBJ1-3
TGTGCCAGCAGTTATTCACAGGGCGTCTCTGGAAACGCCATATATTTT
CASSYSQGVSGNAIYF
>-|TRBV19|-|TRBJ2-1
TGTGCCAGTAGTATTTCCCCTCCCGGGTTCACAAGAGACAATGAGCAGTTCTTC
CASSISPPGFTRDNEQFF
>TRBD2|TRBV5-1|-|TRBJ2-2
TGCGCCAGCAGCTTTTACAAGCTAGCGGGAGGGAACACCGGGGAGCTGTTTTTT
CASSFYKLAGGNTGELFF
>TRBD1|TRBV5-1|-|TRBJ2-7
TGCGCCAGCAGCTTAGGACAGGGGTCCTCCGAGCAGTACTTC
CASSLGQGSSEQYF
>-|TRBV2|-|TRBJ1-4
TGTGCCAGCAGGCGCCCCGGACCGGGACTAACTAATGAAAAACTGTTTTTT
CASRRPGPGLTNEKLFF
>-|TRBV7-9|-|TRBJ1-1
TGTTCCAGCAGTAACAGGCCTGAAGCTTTCTTT
CSSSNRPEAFF
>TRBD1|TRBV5-1|-|TRBJ2-4
TGCGCCAGCAGCGCGGGACAGGGGTCGGTAGCCAAAAACATTCAGTACTTC
CASSAGQGSVAKNIQYF
>TRBD2|TRBV7-7|once|TRBJ2-1
TGTGCTAGCAGCTCTAGCGGGAGTACAGATGAGCAGTTCTTC
CASSSSGSTDEQFF
>-|TRBV19|-|TRBJ1-1
TGTGCCAGTCAGTCTGGGCCGGGGATGGGCACTGAAGCTTTCTTT
CASQSGPGMGTEAFF
>-|TRBV7-2|-|TRBJ2-3
TGTGCCAGCAGACTGGTCACAGATACGCAGTATTTT
CASRLVTDTQYF
>TRBD1|TRBV25-1|-|TRBJ2-4
TGTGCCAGCAGTGATCGGTGGGACAGGGAAGAAAACATTCAGTACTTC
CASSDRWDREENIQYF
>-|TRBV21-1|once|TRBJ1-5
TGTGCCAGCACAGGTAAGGGGCTGGGCCAGCCCCAGCATTTT
CASTGKGLGQPQHF
>-|TRBV5-1|-|TRBJ1-4
TGCGCCAGCAGCCTACAGGGCTTTGGCGAAAAACTGTTTTTT
CASSLQGFGEKLFF
>TRBD2|TRBV18|-|TRBJ2-1
TGTGCCAGCTCAGTGACTAGCGGCAACTCCTACAATGAGCAGTTCTTC
CASSVTSGNSYNEQFF
>-|TRBV5-4|-|TRBJ1-4
TGTGCCAGCAGCCCCGACAGTTCCGAAAAACTGTTTTTT
CASSPDSSEKLFF
>-|TRBV5-1|-|TRBJ1-5
TGCGCCAGCAGCTTGGAGGCAGGGAATCAGCCCCAGCATTTT
CASSLEAGNQPQHF
>TRBD1|TRBV18|-|TRBJ1-5
TGTGCCAGCTCAGCCGGGACAGTGAATCAGCCCCAGCATTTT
CASSAGTVNQPQHF
>TRBD1|TRBV6-4|-|TRBJ1-1
TGTGCCAGCGTAAGACAGGGATCTTTGAACACTGAAGCTTTCTTT
CASVRQGSLNTEAFF
>-|TRBV27|once|TRBJ2-2
TGTGCCGCGTCCCGGACAGGAGGGACCGGGGAGCTGTTTTTT
CAASRTGGTGELFF
>TRBD2|TRBV18|-|TRBJ2-3
TGTGCCAGCTCACCAAATCTCGCTAGCGGGGAACCTTACACAGATACGCAGTATTTT
CASSPNLASGEPYTDTQYF
>-|TRBV5-5|-|TRBJ1-4
TGTGCCAGCAGCACCGGGACATGGACAGTGACTAATGAAAAACTGTTTTTT
CASSTGTWTVTNEKLFF
>TRBD2|TRBV19|-|TRBJ2-1
TGTGCCAGTAGTATGGCTGTTAGCGGGGGGTACAATGAGCAGTTCTTC
CASSMAVSGGYNEQFF
>-|TRBV6-5|-|TRBJ1-1
TGTGCCAGCAGCTTCACGGGGACTGAAGCTTTCTTT
CASSFTGTEAFF
>TRBD2|TRBV27|-|TRBJ2-1
TGTGCCAGCAGTCGACTAGCGGGGGAAAATGAGCAGTTCTTC
CASSRLAGENEQFF
>TRBD1|TRBV5-6|-|TRBJ2-7
TGTGCCAGCAGCCTACAGGACAGGTCAAGCTCCTACGAGCAGTACTTC
CASSLQDRSSSYEQYF
>TRBD1|TRBV18|-|TRBJ1-1
TGTGCCAGCTCACAAAAGACAGGGGCCGAAGCTTTCTTT
CASSQKTGAEAFF
>-|TRBV9|-|TRBJ2-5
TGTGCCAGCAGCCCGCAAGAGACCCAGTACTTC
CASSPQETQYF
>-|TRBV7-6|-|TRBJ1-1
TGTGCCAGCAGCCCCGGAGTCCTGCGGGAAGCTTTCTTT
CASSPGVLREAFF
>-|TRBV16|-|TRBJ1-1
TGTGCCAGCAGCCGAAACCGGGGTTTTAACACTGAAGCTTTCTTT
CASSRNRGFNTEAFF
>-|TRBV6-1|-|TRBJ1-3
TGTGCCAGCAGTGAAGGACAGAAGGGCCCTGGAAACACCATATATTTT
CASSEGQKGPGNTIYF
>TRBD1|TRBV9|-|TRBJ2-5
TGTGCCAGCAGCGCCAACCCGGGACCAGGGGGTGAGACCCAGTACTTC
CASSANPGPGGETQYF
>TRBD2|TRBV25-1|-|TRBJ2-3
TGTGCCAGCAGTGAATTCGGCGCGGGAGAGGATACGCAGTATTTT
CASSEFGAGEDTQYF
>-|TRBV7-9|-|TRBJ1-1
TGTGCCAGCAGCTTAGTAGGGGGTGGGGAGGGCACTGAAGCTTTCTTT
CASSLVGGGEGTEAFF
>TRBD2|TRBV4-1|-|TRBJ2-7
TGCGCCAGCAGCCACGTATTGGGCGGCGGGGGCGAGCAGTACTTC
CASSHVLGGGGEQYF